These 5 T cell receptor beta chains share one sample of origin, sequenced in a study of CD8 T cells in Susac syndrome. RNA amounts of about 0.5 to 1 ug underwent reverse transcription with random hexamers. Each CDR3 protein gets one entry after TCRdb re-called the immunoSEQ multiplex PCR reads with MiXCR. The table shows about 120,000 distinct CDR3 sequences, with around 94% occurring only once. The sequencing input was CD4+ T cells from PBMCs. All receptors come from a human donor in good health.

J is TRBJ1-1 and V is TRBV1; the table calls TRBD1, which could not be checked here. TRBV1 is a pseudogene segment. This CDR3 spans 18 amino acids. CDR3 coding DNA: TGCACCAGCAGCCACCAAGCCGAGGACAGGGGCGGGGAAGGTGAAGCTTTCTTT. It encodes CTSSHQAEDRGGEGEAFF.

The chain uses TRBV3-1 and TRBJ1-5; no firm D call. The CDR3 has 15 residues. Per germline, CDR1 LGHDT and CDR2 YNNKEL (reference sequence). Trimming cost V 0 bases and J 8 bases, with 14 bases left between them. The CDR3 DNA sequence: TGTGCCAGCAGCCAAGATTTTGGTAGAGAGAAGCCCCAGCATTTT. This codes for CASSQDFGREKPQHF.

The rearrangement uses TRBV5-1 and TRBJ2-5; no clear D. The CDR3 runs 12 residues. Germline V gene lookup returns CDR1 SGHRS and CDR2 YFSETQ. V lost 2 bases and J lost 2, with 4 bases in between. The CDR3 sequence is CASSFLQETQYF. The CDR3 DNA sequence: TGCGCCAGCAGCTTCCTTCAAGAGACCCAGTACTTC.

J is TRBJ2-3 and V is TRBV6-2 or TRBV6-3, with 7 bases aligning to TRBD2. The V gene end was trimmed by 7 bases and the J gene end by 2 bases; junction bases not matched to a gene: 12. The germline V gene has CDR1 MNHEY and CDR2 SVGEGT. There are 16 residues in the CDR3. CDR3 in amino acids: CASTGWAGALTDTQYF. The CDR3 coding sequence is TGTGCCAGCACTGGGTGGGCGGGAGCGCTCACAGATACGCAGTATTTT.

The chain recombines TRBV18 with TRBJ1-6; D is perhaps TRBD1 (5 bases). The CDR3 loop spans 14 amino acids. The V gene lost 3 bases and the J gene lost 8 bases, with 11 bases spanning the gap. Germline CDR1 reads KGHSH; CDR2 reads LQKENI. The DNA of the CDR3 is TGTGCCAGCTCACCCGGGGCCGGGGATTCACCCCTCCACTTT. Its protein product is CASSPGAGDSPLHF.